This T cell receptor beta chain originates from a study of T cell responses to AZD1222 COVID-19 vaccine (dated by TCRdb to about 2021). Some background on the complete study: Because spike-specific TCR depth and breadth did not differ between the two schedules, AZD1222 recipients who got a second dose at roughly 4 weeks were pooled with those who got a second dose at roughly 12 weeks. TCR sequencing was performed for over 230 trial participants, of whom 200 to 210 were given two doses of AZD1222 and around 25 were given two doses of MenACWY control vaccine. Trial participants were enrolled by age into subgroups of 18-55, 56-69 and 70-plus years, and around 150, 29 and 61 TCR-sequenced participants, respectively, were included in these subgroups.

Study-wide findings and limitations: Reportedly, close to half of the unique spike-specific TCRs recognized epitopes lying outside the regions that are mutated in the B.1.351 and B.1.1.7 variants. Only six or seven AZD1222 recipients were SARS-CoV-2 seropositive at baseline, limiting conclusions about previously exposed vaccinees. Because no day 14 peak-response samples were available, the repertoires could be characterized only after the peak T cell response. Spike-specific TCR breadth and depth rose significantly after two AZD1222 doses compared with day 0 and with MenACWY recipients. The 56-69-year group was small, and its depth increase did not reach significance, likely because of low power. Most participants were white British and females outnumbered males, and the authors suggested that clonal diversity may have been underestimated. The whole spike protein was spanned by vaccine-associated CD4 TCRs, and dominant responses were seen in regions 160-218 and 743-854.

As to this clone: Its antigen remains unidentified. Base-call qualities are not available, and no considerably larger clone is one nucleotide away.

The germline V gene (reference sequence) yields SGHNT for CDR1 and YYREEE for CDR2. V gives up 2 bases and J gives up 1 base, and the segment between their germline ends measures 12 bases. The CDR3 measures 15 amino acids from cysteine to phenylalanine. Solely the CDR3 DNA is kept, with 45 bases framed from the first base. The CDR3 regions of human TCRbeta chains were analyzed by immunosequencing. From the authors' description of their analysis: Repertoire TCRs were checked for matches against a reference library of SARS-CoV-2-specific TCRs that had been generated using the MIRA antigen-specificity platform. Breadth was defined as the fraction of unique TCRs that were SARS-CoV-2-associated. Depth was defined as the fraction of total T cells that were SARS-CoV-2-associated. Using the MIRA data, every spike-specific TCR was mapped to the spike region that the TCR reacted to and assigned to either a CD4 or a CD8 class. Log10-transformed breadth and depth values were compared by one-way ANOVA with Sidak's multiple comparisons tests. TCRdb mirrors the immuneACCESS table, restricted to in-frame sequences. Some clones are absent from its copies; in checked studies, under half trace to an unresolved V gene, and the reason for the others is unknown. V, J and clone size reflect that table, while D and trimming were determined from the DNA. For this sample there are 150,000 to 200,000 clones; approximately 90% appear just once. The top ten constitute 0.75% to 1% of the sample.

What the time point label conveys for this sample: baseline before first vaccination. Samples from vaccinated people were obtained from the UK trials COV001 and COV002, which included a single-blind randomized controlled phase 2/3 trial of AZD1222 (ChAdOx1 nCoV-19) in healthy adults. For TCRbeta chain sequencing, PBMC samples were collected from trial participants at day 0 and at day 28 after the second dose. This material consisted of peripheral blood, taken on day 0 of AZD1222 vaccination. This sequence originates from an adult in good health. Recombination joined TRBV5-4 with TRBJ1-1; the best D guess is TRBD1, with 6 bases matching. The CDR3 protein sequence reads: CASSLPDRSNTEAFF. The nucleotides read TGTGCCAGCAGCTTACCCGACAGGTCGAACACTGAAGCTTTCTTT.